This TCR beta chain was sequenced in a study of blood T cell repertoires in COVID-19. Study as a whole: Sites in the United States, Italy and Spain provided acute and convalescent COVID-19 samples. PBMCs, B-cell-depleted T cells, or T cells were the source of the cDNA or gDNA that made up the material.

In the study's own analysis: Estimation of nucleated cell counts relied on the amplification of reference gene primers. Using immunoSEQ multiplex PCR, the repertoire was profiled, and TCRdb retains in-frame clones only, with some absent. D and trimming come from the DNA, and the V and J calls and clone size come from that table. This table holds over 150,000 clones, 83% found once. The clonotype comes from a woman at least 80 years old with acute or convalescent COVID-19. Sequencing was performed on peripheral blood.

CDR3 residues: CASSSGTSGRLGGNEQFF. The CDR3 nucleotides are TGCGCCAGCAGCTCCGGGACTAGCGGGAGGCTAGGGGGGAATGAGCAGTTCTTC. This sequence joins TRBV5-1 and TRBJ2-1, with TRBD2 matching 15 bases. With V trimmed by 3 bases and J by 7 bases, 11 bases remained unmatched. Germline assignment: CDR1 SGHRS and CDR2 YFSETQ. The CDR3 consists of 18 residues.